A single T cell receptor beta chain is shown here with its context. Contact with a PCR-confirmed or clinician-diagnosed COVID-19 case occurred within 2 weeks of entry. V shed 3 bases and J 4 bases; nucleotides not matched to a gene: 2. Germline V gene sequence: CDR1 WNHNN, CDR2 SYGVQD (reference sequence). The CDR3 is made up of 15 amino acids. This entry is derived from a study of blood T cell repertoires in COVID-19. Study context: Specimens from acute and convalescent COVID-19 originated in the United States, Italy and Spain. PBMCs, B-cell-depleted T cells, or T cells were the source of the cDNA or gDNA that made up the material.

Authors' methods: Reference gene primer amplification gave nucleated cell count estimates. The protocol was immunoSEQ multiplex PCR, while the TCRdb copy is restricted to in-frame clones and leaves out a portion. V, J and clone size reflect that table, while D and trimming were determined from the DNA. The data show about 140,000 clones, 84% seen once. This receptor was taken from a woman aged 18-30 years who had been exposed to COVID-19. The rearrangement uses TRBV10-1 and TRBJ2-1; 11 bases are shared with TRBD2. The sequenced sample consisted of PBMCs or T cells enriched from blood (not recorded which). The CDR3 here is CASSDTSGGYNEQFF. Here the CDR3 DNA reads TGCGCCAGCAGTGATACTAGCGGGGGATACAATGAGCAGTTCTTC.